The present TCR beta chain was sequenced within a study of technical replicates of blood from several donors (dated by TCRdb to about 2017). Points on this clone: It lacks a known antigen. No much larger clone exists at a distance of one base, and base qualities are not known.

Preparation of the library involved the immunoSEQ multiplex PCR assay. The table was pulled from immuneACCESS by TCRdb, which kept in-frame rearrangements only. Such tables lose some clones; where checked, under half of the loss comes from unresolved V genes, and the rest has no known cause. Counted in this sample were roughly 70,000 clones; about 97% of them appeared once. The ten largest account for over 0.2% of the sample. For CDR1 and CDR2, the germline V gene lists SGHVS and FQNEAQ. The germline V and J ends show losses of 5 bases and 5 bases respectively, and no gene match explains 13 bases of the junction. The CDR3 measures 17 amino acids from cysteine to phenylalanine. Only CDR3 DNA is held: 51 bases, read in frame from base 1.

Sample: T cells isolated from PBMCs. The rearranged segments are TRBV7-8 and TRBJ1-4; TRBD1 matches 8 bases in the middle. The clonotype comes from a human donor in good health. The CDR3 region reads CASSLLARTGRNEKLFF. The nucleotides are TGTGCCAGCAGCCTTTTGGCCCGGACAGGGCGCAATGAAAAACTGTTTTTT.